The 27 T cell receptor beta chains below were found in one sample sequenced in a study of molecular identifiers for immune sequencing clone quantification. One entry per CDR3 protein results from TCRdb running MiXCR on the PCR reads. The sample lists some 320,000 distinct CDR3 sequences; roughly 23% were seen once. What was sequenced was naive CD8+ T cells from blood, with Jurkat cell RNA spiked in. Subset: FACS-sorted CD8+CD4-CCR7+CD45RA+ naive T cells. These receptors all stem from a human donor in good health. Some libraries in this study had Jurkat cell RNA spiked in.

The J gene is TRBJ2-5, the V gene TRBV7-9; no reliable D call. Germline V lookup: CDR1 SEHNR, CDR2 FQNEAQ (reference sequence). The CDR3 is made up of 13 amino acids. Trimming removed 0 bases at V and 3 bases at J, with 5 bases between. DNA for the CDR3: TGTGCCAGCAGCTTAGCAGGGAAAGAGACCCAGTACTTC. It codes for CASSLAGKETQYF.

This clonotype has ten or more counts. V gene TRBV14 combines with J gene TRBJ1-1; D might be TRBD1 (6 bases). CDR1 is SGHDN, CDR2 FVKESK, per germline. V was trimmed by 4 bases and J by 1 base, leaving 16 bases between them. The CDR3 runs to 16 residues. This chain's CDR3 is CASSLWTAPGNTEAFF. CDR3 coding DNA: TGTGCCAGCAGCCTATGGACAGCCCCAGGGAACACTGAAGCTTTCTTT.

The table lists this clonotype with many counts. The rearrangement uses TRBV5-6 and TRBJ2-5; D unresolved. Germline loops: CDR1 SGHDT, CDR2 YYEEEE. The V and J ends lost 2 bases and 0 bases respectively, with 8 bases between them. This CDR3 contains 14 residues. The CDR3 protein is CASSLILYQETQYF. The DNA of the CDR3 is TGTGCCAGCAGCTTAATTCTGTACCAAGAGACCCAGTACTTC.

This clonotype was counted between two and nine times. The J gene is TRBJ2-5, the V gene TRBV6-6, with D possibly matching TRBD1 (5 bases). From germline, CDR1 is MNHNY and CDR2 SVGAGI (reference sequence). This CDR3 comprises 15 residues. Trimming shortened V by 2 bases and J by 4 bases, and 14 bases separated the two germline ends. As DNA, the CDR3 is TGTGCCAGCAGTTACGAATCAGGGAAATCAGAGACCCAGTACTTC. It translates to CASSYESGKSETQYF.

This clonotype was seen at least ten times. The J gene is TRBJ1-1, the V gene TRBV11-2; TRBD1 is a possible D gene (6 bases). CDR1 and CDR2 (germline): SGHAT, FQNNGV. The ends were cut back, 2 bases at V and 14 bases at J, with 12 bases in the middle. This CDR3 has 11 residues. The CDR3 DNA is TGTGCCAGCAGCTTACGGGACACTTTCTTCTTT. Translated, it gives CASSLRDTFFF.

This clonotype appeared once. Likely a read error: the CDR3 ends without its conserved phenylalanine or tryptophan. The chain carries TRBV13 and TRBJ2-3; 8 bases match TRBD1. Germline assignment: CDR1 PRHDT and CDR2 FYEKMQ (reference sequence). The CDR3 is 16 amino acids. The CDR3 DNA reads as TGTGCCTGCAGCTTAGTCGGACAGGGAGGTGAAGATACGCAGTATTCT. It specifies CACSLVGQGGEDTQYS.

This clonotype came up once. A much larger clone lies a single base off, so this may be a read error. The chain carries TRBV12-3 or TRBV12-4 and TRBJ2-3; D remains ambiguous. This CDR3 is 18 amino acids long. V lost 4 bases to trimming and J lost 6 bases, with 26 bases between them. CDR3 protein: CASSSPRRHLIRPDTQYF. CDR3 nucleotides: TGTGCCAGCAGTTCACCGCGAAGACACCTCATTAGACCGGATACGCAGTATTTT.

This clonotype was detected many times. The rearrangement uses TRBV5-4 and TRBJ2-5; D is possibly TRBD1 (6 bases). Trimming shortened V by 4 bases and J by 5 bases, and 21 bases separated the two germline ends. The CDR3 has 16 amino acids. In germline, CDR1 is SGHNT, CDR2 YYREEE (reference sequence). CDR3: CASSNAQGFPTETQYF. CDR3 in DNA: TGTGCCAGCAGCAACGCACAGGGTTTTCCGACGGAGACCCAGTACTTC.

The chain is built from TRBV6-6 and TRBJ1-3; D might be TRBD1 (6 bases). From germline, CDR1 is MNHNY and CDR2 SVGAGI (reference sequence). The ends were cut back, 8 bases at V and 0 bases at J, with 11 bases in the middle. The CDR3 has 14 residues. The CDR3 spells CASDTGSSGNTIYF. As DNA, the CDR3 is TGTGCCAGCGATACAGGGAGCTCTGGAAACACCATATATTTT.

Points on this clonotype: Possible read error: a much larger clone is one base away. Lacking the conserved final phenylalanine or tryptophan, this CDR3 likely reflects a read error. The V gene is TRBV29-1, the J gene TRBJ1-1; possible D gene TRBD1, 5 bases. The V end was cut by 7 bases, the J end by 4 bases, with 13 bases between. The germline V gene has CDR1 SQVTM and CDR2 ANQGSEA. This CDR3 has 12 residues. CDR3 residues: CSDNTGGTEAFS. The CDR3 DNA reads as TGCAGCGATAACACAGGAGGCACTGAAGCTTTCTCT.

This clonotype was detected a few times. The V and J genes are TRBV4-1 and TRBJ1-1, with D possibly matching TRBD1 (6 bases). Deletions cut 0 bases from V and 1 base from J, with 15 bases between. CDR3 length: 17 amino acids. Per germline, CDR1 MGHRA and CDR2 YSYEKL. In DNA form, the CDR3 reads TGCGCCAGCAGCCAAGAGGGTTTGGGGGCAGGGAACACTGAAGCTTTCTTT. The encoded protein is CASSQEGLGAGNTEAFF.

This clonotype has a handful of counts. The V call is TRBV7-8, the J call TRBJ1-4; TRBD1 might be the D (5 bases). The germline gives CDR1 SGHVS, CDR2 FQNEAQ. Trimming took off 5 bases at V and 13 bases at J, with 11 bases between the two ends. The CDR3 totals 11 residues. The CDR3 nucleotides are TGTGCCAGCAGCGCGGGACGGGTACTGTTTTTT. It codes for CASSAGRVLFF.

The chain recombines TRBV14 with TRBJ1-1; D is uncertain. V lost 7 bases and J 4 bases, leaving 13 bases between the germline ends. The CDR3 contains 13 residues. The germline V gene has CDR1 SGHDN and CDR2 FVKESK. DNA of the CDR3: TGTGCCAGCACCTTCCAGCCGGGCACTGAAGCTTTCTTT. Its protein product is CASTFQPGTEAFF.

As to this clonotype: At one end, the junction sequence differs from germline, possibly due to a read error. The rearrangement joins TRBV4-1 to TRBJ2-3; tentative D call: TRBD1 (5 bases). This CDR3 has 16 residues. CDR1 is MGHRA and CDR2 is YSYEKL in the germline V gene. The DNA of the CDR3 is TGCACCAGCAGCAAGACAGAAAGACTGGGCACAGATACGCAGTATTTT. It encodes CTSSKTERLGTDTQYF.

On this clonotype itself: The junction does not match germline at one end; this may be a read error. The V call is TRBV7-9, the J call TRBJ2-2; D unresolved. Germline V gene data show CDR1 as SEHNR and CDR2 as FQNEAQ (reference sequence). The CDR3 loop spans 13 amino acids. The CDR3 bases are TGTGCCGGCAGACCATCGAACACCGGGGAGCTGTTTTTT. Its protein product is CAGRPSNTGELFF.

V gene TRBV6-5 combines with J gene TRBJ2-3, with 8 bases identical to TRBD1. Germline lookup yields CDR1 MNHEY and CDR2 SVGAGI. The J segment lost 0 bases and the V segment lost 2 bases, leaving 10 bases of the junction unmatched. This CDR3 is built from 18 residues. CDR3 sequence (DNA): TGTGCCAGCAGTTACACCCGATCGACAGGGGATAGCACAGATACGCAGTATTTT. Encoded protein: CASSYTRSTGDSTDTQYF.

This clonotype was recorded many times. The CDR3 reads CASSQAHTGNQPQHF. The DNA of the CDR3 is TGCGCCAGCAGCCAGGCACATACAGGGAATCAGCCCCAGCATTTT. The chain employs TRBV4-3 and TRBJ1-5, with D possibly being TRBD1 (6 bases). The V end was cut by 3 bases, the J end by 4 bases, with 13 bases between. Germline V gene sequence: CDR1 LGHNA, CDR2 YSLEER. This CDR3 spans 15 amino acids.

As to this clonotype: One junction end does not reproduce the germline sequence, and a read error may be involved. V gene TRBV27 combines with J gene TRBJ2-7; TRBD2 might be the D (5 bases). The CDR3 runs to 16 residues. Looked up from germline, CDR1 is MNHEY and CDR2 is SMNVEV (reference sequence). CDR3 sequence reads: CASSLQGPGSSYELYF. The DNA of the CDR3 is TGTGCCAGCAGTTTGCAAGGCCCGGGGAGCTCCTACGAGCTGTACTTC.

This clonotype has a handful of counts. The chain links TRBV10-3 to TRBJ2-5; 9 nucleotides agree with TRBD2. The V gene's germline CDR1 is ENHRY and CDR2 SYGVKD. The trim removed 6 bases at V and 1 base at J, leaving 9 bases unmatched. The CDR3 totals 16 residues. The CDR3 protein is CAISTIAGASQETQYF. Written as DNA, the CDR3 is TGTGCCATCAGCACTATAGCGGGGGCCTCCCAAGAGACCCAGTACTTC.

This clonotype was observed many times. CDR3 protein: CASSLWRGVDNEQFF. The CDR3 DNA sequence: TGTGCCAGCAGCTTATGGCGGGGGGTTGACAATGAGCAGTTCTTC. The gene calls are TRBV11-2 and TRBJ2-1; 8 bases agree with TRBD2. The CDR3 is made up of 15 amino acids. Germline CDR1 reads SGHAT; CDR2 reads FQNNGV. After removal of 2 bases from V and 5 bases from J, the junction contained 5 bases not matched to a gene.

In its sample, this clonotype was seen many times. The chain recombines TRBV12-3 or TRBV12-4 with TRBJ2-7, with D tentatively TRBD1 or TRBD2 (5 bases each). V was shortened by 5 bases and J by 10 bases, with 15 bases between the two germline ends. The CDR3 consists of 12 residues. The CDR3 is CASSPNRDRQYF. The DNA for the CDR3 is TGTGCCAGCAGTCCCAACCGGGACCGTCAGTACTTC.

The table lists this clonotype with a few counts. This chain uses TRBV5-1 with TRBJ2-7; 10 nucleotides match TRBD1. The CDR3 has 14 residues. CDR1 is SGHRS, CDR2 YFSETQ, per germline. The trim removed 4 bases at V and 5 bases at J, leaving 6 bases unmatched. The CDR3 bases are TGCGCCAGCAGCCCCGGGACAGGGGTTCACGAGCAGTACTTC. Translation: CASSPGTGVHEQYF.

This clonotype was detected a few times. One end of the junction is discordant with germline, which a read error may explain. The rearrangement links TRBV19 to TRBJ2-6; a possible D gene is TRBD1 (5 bases). CDR3 length: 16 residues. Per the germline V gene, CDR1 is LNHDA and CDR2 is SQIVND (reference sequence). CDR3 coding DNA: TGTGCCAGTAGTATAGCGACCCGCTCTGGGGCCAACGTCCAGACTTTC. It specifies CASSIATRSGANVQTF.

This clonotype was counted many times. V usage is TRBV20-1 and J usage is TRBJ1-5, with 10 bases identical to TRBD1. Germline values: CDR1 DFQATT, CDR2 SNEGSKA (reference sequence). The V gene end was trimmed by 6 bases and the J gene end by 6 bases; junction bases not matched to a gene: 11. The CDR3 length is 15 residues. This CDR3 is CSANDGGQGVQPQHF. The CDR3 coding sequence is TGCAGTGCGAACGATGGTGGACAGGGGGTTCAGCCCCAGCATTTT.

The V call is TRBV11-2, the J call TRBJ1-2; the D is unclear. CDR1 is SGHAT, CDR2 FQNNGV, per germline. With 1 base removed from V and 4 bases from J, the gap between germline ends came to 16 bases. The length of the CDR3 is 16 residues. CDR3 amino acids: CASSLVGSWISYGYTF. The CDR3 coding sequence is TGTGCCAGCAGCTTAGTTGGCAGTTGGATATCCTATGGCTACACCTTC.

Remarks on this clonotype: A much larger clone lies one base from this, so it may be a read error. The chain is built from TRBV29-1 and TRBJ2-2, with D possibly matching TRBD2 (6 bases). Germline assignment: CDR1 SQVTM and CDR2 ANQGSEA. The CDR3 extends over 15 amino acids. Trimming took off 6 bases at V and 0 bases at J, with 14 bases between the two ends. The CDR3 here is CSVKAGVTNTGELFF. The CDR3 nucleotides read TGCAGCGTCAAAGCGGGTGTGACGAACACCGGGGAGCTGTTTTTT.

This chain joins TRBV6-1 and TRBJ2-7, with TRBD2 matching 10 bases. Losses at the gene ends were 0 bases for V and 3 bases for J; bases not matched to a gene: 5. Germline V gives CDR1 MNHNS, CDR2 SASEGT. CDR3 length: 16 residues. The CDR3: CASSEALASGGYEQYF. CDR3 DNA sequence: TGTGCCAGCAGTGAAGCGCTGGCTAGCGGGGGCTACGAGCAGTACTTC.